These T cell receptor beta chains were read from a single sample in a study of Ad26.COV2.S vaccination and SARS-CoV-2 variants. Clones were sequenced by immunoSEQ multiplex PCR, and TCRdb holds only the in-frame ones, with some missing. The repertoire includes 320,000 or so clones, almost 90% of them detected once, and around 5.5% sits in the top ten. Specimen: peripheral blood, collected in a trial of Ad26.COV2.S vaccine versus placebo. The receptors stem from a person aged 18-65 years who received the Ad26.COV2.S COVID-19 vaccine or a placebo. Both conserved end residues are part of each CDR3. Fields, in order: V gene, D gene, clone size, J gene, CDR3 DNA, CDR3 protein. A D gene is named only where the DNA matches it firmly. Clone size is stated in some rows and not others, as once, few, many or a class when expanded.

TRBV6-2/TRBV6-3	-	-	TRBJ1-1	TGTGCCAGCAGTTTTTCCGGACGGATGAACACTGAAGCTTTCTTT	CASSFSGRMNTEAFF
TRBV7-3	-	-	TRBJ1-1	TGTGCCAGCAGCTCCCGTAGAGGCACTGAAGCTTTCTTT	CASSSRRGTEAFF
TRBV25-1	-	once	TRBJ1-1	TGTGCCAGCCGCCAGTCTGCCATGAACACTGAAGCTTTCTTT	CASRQSAMNTEAFF
TRBV27	-	-	TRBJ1-5	TGTGCCAGCAGTTTTTCTGGGGCGAATCAGCCCCAGCATTTT	CASSFSGANQPQHF
TRBV9	-	once	TRBJ1-1	TGTGCCAGCAGCGTAGAGGCAGGGCGAGGGACTGAAGCTTTCTTT	CASSVEAGRGTEAFF
TRBV5-4	-	once	TRBJ1-2	TGTGCCAGCAGCCCATCCCTGAGTGGTGCGGAGGGGTCCTATGGCTACACCTTC	CASSPSLSGAEGSYGYTF
TRBV5-1	TRBD1	-	TRBJ1-1	TGCGCCAGCAGCCCGGGGACAGCCACTATCAACACTGAAGCTTTCTTT	CASSPGTATINTEAFF
TRBV5-1	-	-	TRBJ1-1	TGCGCCAGCAGCCGCAGGGAGGGGGACACTGAAGCTTTCTTT	CASSRREGDTEAFF
TRBV7-9	-	-	TRBJ2-5	TGTGCCAGCAGAAGGACAGTCCAAGAGACCCAGTACTTC	CASRRTVQETQYF
TRBV7-2	TRBD1	-	TRBJ1-2	TGTGCCAGCAGCCCGGAGGGGGCTCTTGGCTACACCTTC	CASSPEGALGYTF
TRBV7-6	TRBD1	-	TRBJ2-3	TGTGCCAAACACCGACCGGGACAGCTAACAGATACGCAGTATTTT	CAKHRPGQLTDTQYF
TRBV4-1	-	-	TRBJ2-1	TGCGCCAGCAGTCAAGCCCGGGGGGCCGAAACCAATGAGCAGTTCTTC	CASSQARGAETNEQFF
TRBV5-1	-	-	TRBJ2-1	TGCGCCAGCAGCTTCATGGGACAAGATGAGCAGTTCTTC	CASSFMGQDEQFF
TRBV5-6	-	-	TRBJ1-1	TGTGCCAGCAGCACAACCGGGACCCCGGAGGTGGCTTTCTTT	CASSTTGTPEVAFF
TRBV7-2	TRBD2	-	TRBJ2-3	TGTGCCAGCCGGATTAGCGGGGGCACAGATACGCAGTATTTT	CASRISGGTDTQYF
TRBV5-4	-	-	TRBJ2-4	TGTGCCAGCAGCTTGGGGCCCGGGTCCAAAAACATTCAGTACTTC	CASSLGPGSKNIQYF
TRBV2	-	-	TRBJ1-1	TGTGCCAGCAGTAAGCCGGGGGCCCTAGGCACTGAAGCTTTCTTT	CASSKPGALGTEAFF
TRBV7-9	-	-	TRBJ2-2	TGTGCCAGCAGCCTCCCTGCCGGGGAGCTGTTTTTT	CASSLPAGELFF
TRBV29-1	-	-	TRBJ1-1	TGCAGCGTTGAATCCCTACGCGAAGCTTTCTTT	CSVESLREAFF
TRBV27	-	-	TRBJ2-3	TGTGCCAGCAGTTTATCGGAACAGGGTGGCACAGATACGCAGTATTTT	CASSLSEQGGTDTQYF
TRBV27	TRBD1	-	TRBJ1-5	TGTGCCAGCAGCTGGACAGGCAGGGGTCAGCCCCAGCATTTT	CASSWTGRGQPQHF
TRBV5-1	TRBD1	-	TRBJ1-1	TGCGCCAGCACCCGACAGGGTGGAGTGGACACTGAAGCTTTCTTT	CASTRQGGVDTEAFF
TRBV9	-	-	TRBJ1-5	TGTGCCAGCAGCGTAGATGGGTTCGGCAATCAGCCCCAGCATTTT	CASSVDGFGNQPQHF
TRBV4-2	-	-	TRBJ1-1	TGTGCCAGCAGCCAAGAGGGGGGAGGAAGAGGGTGGACTGAAGCTTTCTTT	CASSQEGGGRGWTEAFF
TRBV5-8	-	-	TRBJ1-5	TGTGCCAGCAGCTTAGGTGCGGGCAATCAGCCCCAGCATTTT	CASSLGAGNQPQHF
TRBV12-3/TRBV12-4	-	-	TRBJ2-7	TGTGCCAGCAGTTTGGGACCGGTCGAGCAGTACTTC	CASSLGPVEQYF
TRBV11-2	TRBD2	-	TRBJ2-3	TGTGCCAGCAGCCCCACTAGCGGGACTGCGGCAGATACGCAGTATTTT	CASSPTSGTAADTQYF
TRBV6-5	-	once	TRBJ1-2	TGTGCCAGCAGTCCCAAAGGGAAGGCAAATGGCTACACCTTC	CASSPKGKANGYTF
TRBV18	TRBD1	-	TRBJ2-7	TGTGCCAGCTCATCAGCAATGGGACAGGGGGATGGCGAGCAGTACTTC	CASSSAMGQGDGEQYF
TRBV7-2	-	-	TRBJ2-3	TGTGCCAGCAGCCCCCGACCAAACACAGATACGCAGTATTTT	CASSPRPNTDTQYF
TRBV18	-	-	TRBJ1-1	TGTGCCAGCTCTCAGTCCGAGGGGCTGAACACTGAAGCTTTCTTT	CASSQSEGLNTEAFF
TRBV5-8	TRBD1	-	TRBJ2-6	TGTGCCAGCGGACAAAGGACAGGGGGGACCCCCGCTGGGGCCAACGTCCTGACTTTC	CASGQRTGGTPAGANVLTF